This TCR beta chain stems from a study of T cells in Graves' hyperthyroidism and ophthalmopathy. What was amplified from RNA transcripts were TCR beta CDR3 regions. A set of HTBI primers served as the primers for a first-round RT-PCR of the TCR CDR3. TCRdb independently ran MiXCR on the multiplex PCR reads; one entry per CDR3 protein. The sample holds about 770,000 distinct CDR3 sequences; around a sixth are singletons and the top ten take over 15%. This clonotype occurred many times. This CDR3 region has 14 residues. Deletions cut 6 bases from V and 7 bases from J, with 15 bases between. The chain couples TRBV12-3 or TRBV12-4 to TRBJ1-4, with TRBD1 as a possible D gene (5 bases). Specimen: blood. This clonotype was sampled from a woman aged 50 to 65 with Graves' hyperthyroidism that later progressed to Graves' ophthalmopathy. Written as DNA, the CDR3 is TGTGCCAGCAGCCCCAGCCAGACAGTTGAAAAACTGTTTTTT. Amino acids: CASSPSQTVEKLFF.